Shown below are 4 T cell receptor beta chains from a single sample sequenced in a study of blood T cells in healthy people across ages. A second 7 to 11 cycle PCR used barcoded and J-beta primers. A single record per CDR3 protein comes from TCRdb applying MiXCR to the 5' RACE reads. Here the sample spans approximately 1.5 million distinct CDR3 sequences, about 45% being singletons. Sequenced input: blood. Source of these receptors: a woman aged 18-30 years in good health.

This clonotype has more than one count but fewer than ten. V is TRBV29-1 and J is TRBJ1-2; unclear D gene. Between the trimmed V and J ends, which lost 5 bases and 7 bases, there was a span of 8 bases. CDR3 length: 10 amino acids. CDR1 and CDR2 (germline): SQVTM, ANQGSEA. The chain's CDR3 is CSVPDFGYTF. The CDR3 DNA sequence: TGCAGCGTTCCCGACTTTGGCTACACCTTC. The whole variable domain, filled in from reference TRBV29-1 and TRBJ1-2, reads SAVISQKPSRDICQRGTSLTIQCQVDSQVTMMFWYRQQPGQSLTLIATANQGSEATYESGFVIDKFPISRPNLTFSTLTVSNMSPEDSSIYLCSVPDFGYTFGSGTRLTVV.

The chain employs TRBV28 and TRBJ2-5, with 7 nucleotides matching TRBD1. The DNA end favors TRBJ2-7, so the J call may be wrong. The germline V gene encodes CDR1 MDHEN and CDR2 SYDVKM. This CDR3 spans 15 amino acids. CDR3 nucleotides: TGTGCCAGCAGTTTATTTGGCCGATACAGGGGCGAGCAGTACTTC. It codes for CASSLFGRYRGEQYF.

V gene TRBV4-1 combines with J gene TRBJ2-3; possible D gene TRBD2, 6 bases. The CDR3 runs to 14 residues. The ends were cut back, 2 bases at V and 5 bases at J, with 11 bases in the middle. Germline assignment: CDR1 MGHRA and CDR2 YSYEKL. The CDR3 sequence: CASSQSGSVDTQYF. CDR3 in DNA: TGCGCCAGCAGCCAAAGCGGGTCGGTAGATACGCAGTATTTT.

The V gene is TRBV28, the J gene TRBJ2-2, with 9 bases fitting TRBD1. Trimming cost V 2 bases and J 1 base; bases outside gene matches: 5. Germline loops: CDR1 MDHEN, CDR2 SYDVKM. The CDR3 totals 17 residues. The CDR3 coding sequence is TGTGCCAGCAGTTTACCCCGACAGGGGGGGAACACCGGGGAGCTGTTTTTT. This translates into CASSLPRQGGNTGELFF.